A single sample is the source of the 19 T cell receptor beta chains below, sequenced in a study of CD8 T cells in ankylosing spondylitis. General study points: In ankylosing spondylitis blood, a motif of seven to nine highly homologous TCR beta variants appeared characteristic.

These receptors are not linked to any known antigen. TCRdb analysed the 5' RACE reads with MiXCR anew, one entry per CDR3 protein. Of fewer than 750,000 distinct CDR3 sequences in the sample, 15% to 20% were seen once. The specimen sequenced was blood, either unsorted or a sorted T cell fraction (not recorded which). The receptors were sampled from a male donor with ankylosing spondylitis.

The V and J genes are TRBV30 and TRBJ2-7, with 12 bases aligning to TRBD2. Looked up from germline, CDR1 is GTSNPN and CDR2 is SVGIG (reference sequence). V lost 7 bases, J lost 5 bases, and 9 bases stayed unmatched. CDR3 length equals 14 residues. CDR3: CASTPRTSGDEQYF. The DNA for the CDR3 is TGTGCCTCTACCCCCAGGACTAGCGGGGACGAGCAGTACTTC.

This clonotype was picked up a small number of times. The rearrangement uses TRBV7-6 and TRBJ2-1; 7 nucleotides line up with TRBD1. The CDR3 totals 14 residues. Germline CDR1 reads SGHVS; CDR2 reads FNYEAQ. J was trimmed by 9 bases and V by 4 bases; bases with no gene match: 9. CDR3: CASSSRDRMPEQFF. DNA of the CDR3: TGTGCCAGCAGCTCAAGGGACAGAATGCCTGAGCAGTTCTTC.

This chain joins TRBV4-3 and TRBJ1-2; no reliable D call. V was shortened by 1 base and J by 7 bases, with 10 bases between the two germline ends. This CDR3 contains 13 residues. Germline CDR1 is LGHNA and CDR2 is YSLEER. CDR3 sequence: CASSQGGISGYTF. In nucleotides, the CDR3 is TGCGCCAGCAGCCAAGGCGGGATTAGTGGCTACACCTTC.

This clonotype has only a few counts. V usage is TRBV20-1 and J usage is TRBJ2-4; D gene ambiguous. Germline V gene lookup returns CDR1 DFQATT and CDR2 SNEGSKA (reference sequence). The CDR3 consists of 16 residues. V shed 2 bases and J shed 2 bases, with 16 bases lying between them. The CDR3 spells CSARIISLWPKNIQYF. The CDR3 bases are TGCAGTGCTAGAATTATATCTCTATGGCCCAAAAACATTCAGTACTTC.

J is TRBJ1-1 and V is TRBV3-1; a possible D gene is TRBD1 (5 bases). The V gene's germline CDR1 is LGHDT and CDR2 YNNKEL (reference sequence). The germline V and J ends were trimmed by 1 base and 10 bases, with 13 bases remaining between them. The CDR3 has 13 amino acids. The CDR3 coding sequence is TGTGCCAGCAGCCAAGGGGAGGGGCGGGTAGCTTTCTTT. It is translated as CASSQGEGRVAFF.

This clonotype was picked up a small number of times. The CDR3 sequence: CASSLGTGGYTEAFF. CDR3 nucleotide sequence: TGTGCCAGCAGTTTAGGGACAGGGGGTTATACTGAAGCTTTCTTT. The rearrangement links TRBV12-3 or TRBV12-4 to TRBJ1-1; 10 bases are a match to TRBD1. Trimming took 1 base from V and 5 from J; bases not matched to a gene: 4. The CDR3 length is 15 residues.

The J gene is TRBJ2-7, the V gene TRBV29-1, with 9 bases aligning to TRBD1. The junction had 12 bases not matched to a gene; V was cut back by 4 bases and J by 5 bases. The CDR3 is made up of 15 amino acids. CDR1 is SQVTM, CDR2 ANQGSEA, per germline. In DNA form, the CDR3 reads TGCAGCGTTGGGGGGGAAGGGACAGGGTCCCACGAGCAGTACTTC. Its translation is CSVGGEGTGSHEQYF.

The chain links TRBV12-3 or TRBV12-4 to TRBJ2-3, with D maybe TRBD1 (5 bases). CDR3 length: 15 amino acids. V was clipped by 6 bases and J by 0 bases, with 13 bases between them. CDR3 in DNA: TGTGCCAGCAGAAGTAGGCAGGGCAGCACAGATACGCAGTATTTT. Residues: CASRSRQGSTDTQYF.

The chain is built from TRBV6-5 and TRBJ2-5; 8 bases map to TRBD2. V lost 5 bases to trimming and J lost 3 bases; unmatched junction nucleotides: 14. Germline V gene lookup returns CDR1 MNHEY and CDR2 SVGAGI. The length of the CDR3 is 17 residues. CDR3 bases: TGTGCCAGCAGTCACCTGCGGGAGGAGGTGATAGAAGAGACCCAGTACTTC. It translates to CASSHLREEVIEETQYF.

This chain's CDR3 is CASSSTGTGYDEQYF. In DNA form, the CDR3 reads TGTGCCAGCAGCTCAACCGGGACAGGGTACGACGAGCAGTACTTC. The V and J genes are TRBV7-2 and TRBJ2-7; 9 bases are a match to TRBD1. The trim removed 4 bases at V and 5 bases at J, leaving 9 bases unmatched. The CDR3 sequence is 15 residues long. Germline V lookup: CDR1 SGHTA, CDR2 FQGNSA. The full variable domain, its missing parts supplied by reference TRBV7-2 and TRBJ2-7, is GAGVSQSPSNKVTEKGKDVELRCDPISGHTALYWYRQSLGQGLEFLIYFQGNSAPDKSGLPSDRFSAERTGGSVSTLTIQRTQQEDSAVYLCASSSTGTGYDEQYFGPGTRLTVT.

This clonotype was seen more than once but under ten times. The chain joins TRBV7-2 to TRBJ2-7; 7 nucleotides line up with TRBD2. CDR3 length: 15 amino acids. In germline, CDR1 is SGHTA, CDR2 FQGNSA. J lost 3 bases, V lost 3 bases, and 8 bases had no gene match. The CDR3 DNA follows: TGTGCCAGCAGCTTGGATGGAGCGGGGCACTACGAGCAGTACTTC. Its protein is CASSLDGAGHYEQYF. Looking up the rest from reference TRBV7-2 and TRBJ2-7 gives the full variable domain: GAGVSQSPSNKVTEKGKDVELRCDPISGHTALYWYRQSLGQGLEFLIYFQGNSAPDKSGLPSDRFSAERTGGSVSTLTIQRTQQEDSAVYLCASSLDGAGHYEQYFGPGTRLTVT.

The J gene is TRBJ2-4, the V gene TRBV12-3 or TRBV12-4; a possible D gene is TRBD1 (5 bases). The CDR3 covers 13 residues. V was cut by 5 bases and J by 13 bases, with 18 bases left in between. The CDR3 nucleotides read TGTGCCAGCAGTCCATGGACCCAGGGCTTCCAGTACTTC. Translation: CASSPWTQGFQYF.

The CDR3 bases are TGTGCCACCAGCTCCGCTGGGGCCAACGTCCTGACTTTC. It is translated as CATSSAGANVLTF. The rearrangement uses TRBV15 and TRBJ2-6; D unclear. Germline CDR1 is LNHNV and CDR2 is YYDKDF (reference sequence). V lost 5 bases and J 2 bases, leaving 4 bases between the germline ends. The CDR3 runs to 13 residues.

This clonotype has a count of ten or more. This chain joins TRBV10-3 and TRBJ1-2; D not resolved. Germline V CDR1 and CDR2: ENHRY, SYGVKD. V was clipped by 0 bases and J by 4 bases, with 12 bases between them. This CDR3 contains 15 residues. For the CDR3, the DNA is TGTGCCATCAGTGAGTCAATCCTCAGAGGCTATGGCTACACCTTC. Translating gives CAISESILRGYGYTF.

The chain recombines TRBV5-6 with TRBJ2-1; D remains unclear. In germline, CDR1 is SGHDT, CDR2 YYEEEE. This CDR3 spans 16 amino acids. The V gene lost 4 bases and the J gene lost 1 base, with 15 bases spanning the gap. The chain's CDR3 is CASSPSSGFSYNEQFF. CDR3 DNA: TGTGCCAGCAGCCCCTCGTCCGGGTTTTCCTACAATGAGCAGTTCTTC.

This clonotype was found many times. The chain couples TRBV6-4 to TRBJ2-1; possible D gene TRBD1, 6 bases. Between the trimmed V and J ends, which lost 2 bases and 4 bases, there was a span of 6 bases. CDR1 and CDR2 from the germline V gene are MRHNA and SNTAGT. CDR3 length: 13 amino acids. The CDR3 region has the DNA TGTGCCAGCAGTGACGGGACATACAATGAGCAGTTCTTC. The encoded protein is CASSDGTYNEQFF.

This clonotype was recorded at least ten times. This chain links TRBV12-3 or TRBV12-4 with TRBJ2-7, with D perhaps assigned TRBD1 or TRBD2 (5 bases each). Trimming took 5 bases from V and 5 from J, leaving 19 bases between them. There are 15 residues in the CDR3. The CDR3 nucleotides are TGTGCCAGCAGTCGGGGCATCCGCTCCTGGGACGAGCAGTACTTC. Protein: CASSRGIRSWDEQYF.

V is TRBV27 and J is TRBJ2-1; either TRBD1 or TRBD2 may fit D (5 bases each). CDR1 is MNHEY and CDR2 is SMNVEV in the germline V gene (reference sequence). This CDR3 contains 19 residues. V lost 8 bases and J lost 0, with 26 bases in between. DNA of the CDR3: TGTGCCAGCGTCCGACGGGGCAGGGAAAGGTATAGCTCCTACAATGAGCAGTTCTTC. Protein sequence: CASVRRGRERYSSYNEQFF.

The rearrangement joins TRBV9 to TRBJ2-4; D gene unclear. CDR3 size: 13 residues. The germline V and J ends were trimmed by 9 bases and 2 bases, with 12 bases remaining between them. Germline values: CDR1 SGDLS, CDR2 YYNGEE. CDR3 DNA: TGTGCCACCCCCCCTTATCCCAAAAACATTCAGTACTTC. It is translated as CATPPYPKNIQYF.